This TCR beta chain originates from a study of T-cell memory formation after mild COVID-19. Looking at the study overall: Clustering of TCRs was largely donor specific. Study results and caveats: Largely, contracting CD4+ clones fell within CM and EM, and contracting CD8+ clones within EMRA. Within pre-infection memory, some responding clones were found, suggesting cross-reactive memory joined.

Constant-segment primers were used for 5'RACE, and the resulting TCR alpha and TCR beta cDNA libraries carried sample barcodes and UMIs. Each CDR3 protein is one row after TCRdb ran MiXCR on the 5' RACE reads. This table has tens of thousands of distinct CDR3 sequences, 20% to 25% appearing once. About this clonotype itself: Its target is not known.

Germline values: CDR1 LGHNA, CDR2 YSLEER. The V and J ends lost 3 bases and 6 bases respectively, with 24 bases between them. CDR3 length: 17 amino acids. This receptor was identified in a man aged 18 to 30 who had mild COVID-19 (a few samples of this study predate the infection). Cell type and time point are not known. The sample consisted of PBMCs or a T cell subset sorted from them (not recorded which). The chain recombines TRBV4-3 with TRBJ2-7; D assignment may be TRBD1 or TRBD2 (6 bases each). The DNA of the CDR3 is TGCGCCAGCAGCCAGGATTTGGGGGCTGGAGGGCTTAGCGAGCAGTACTTC. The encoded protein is CASSQDLGAGGLSEQYF.